These 10 T cell receptor beta chains share one sample of origin, sequenced in a study of early T cells in non-severe SARS-CoV-2 infection. TCRdb ran MiXCR on the 5' RACE reads and lists one entry per CDR3 protein. Of around 49,000 distinct CDR3 sequences listed, about 4.6% are singletons. Sequenced: whole blood. Source of these receptors: an adult who was a healthcare worker with PCR-confirmed SARS-CoV-2 infection or an uninfected control (not recorded which).

The table lists this clonotype with many counts. DNA of the CDR3: TGTGCCAGCAGCTTACAGTCGGGAAGCACAGATACGCAGTATTTT. Translation gives CASSLQSGSTDTQYF. The chain is built from TRBV7-2 and TRBJ2-3; tentatively, D is TRBD2 (5 bases). CDR1 is SGHTA, CDR2 FQGNSA, per germline. The CDR3 has 15 amino acids. V was trimmed by 2 bases and J by 0 bases, leaving 9 bases between them. Filled out from reference TRBV7-2 and TRBJ2-3, the complete variable domain reads GAGVSQSPSNKVTEKGKDVELRCDPISGHTALYWYRQSLGQGLEFLIYFQGNSAPDKSGLPSDRFSAERTGGSVSTLTIQRTQQEDSAVYLCASSLQSGSTDTQYFGPGTRLTVL.

This clonotype was counted only a few times. J is TRBJ2-3 and V is TRBV7-2; D gene ambiguous. Germline CDR1 SGHTA, CDR2 FQGNSA. The CDR3 is 13 amino acids. With 5 bases removed from V and 1 base from J, the gap between germline ends came to 7 bases. The CDR3 DNA sequence: TGTGCCAGCAGCCCGACCGGCACAGATACGCAGTATTTT. It specifies CASSPTGTDTQYF.

There are many counts of this clonotype. The CDR3 region has the DNA TGCAGTGCTACTGGACTAGCGGGTGCGAACACCGGGGAGCTGTTTTTT. As protein: CSATGLAGANTGELFF. V gene TRBV20-1 combines with J gene TRBJ2-2, with 11 bases fitting TRBD2. V was pared by 4 bases and J by 0 bases, with 4 bases of the junction left unmatched. This CDR3 has 16 amino acids. CDR1 is DFQATT and CDR2 is SNEGSKA in the germline V gene (reference sequence).

This clonotype was observed many times. This sequence joins TRBV19 and TRBJ2-2; 8 bases are a match to TRBD2. The V gene's germline CDR1 is LNHDA and CDR2 SQIVND (reference sequence). The CDR3 is 14 amino acids. V gave up 7 bases and J gave up 4 bases; unmatched junction bases: 5. The DNA for the CDR3 is TGTGCCAGTAACCGGGAGGGCCTCACCGGGGAGCTGTTTTTT. Translating gives CASNREGLTGELFF.

In this sample, this clonotype turned up many times. This chain connects TRBV11-2 to TRBJ2-2; a weak D match, TRBD2 (6 bases). The CDR3 is 17 amino acids. Trimming shortened V by 5 bases and J by 9 bases, and 25 bases separated the two germline ends. Germline lookup yields CDR1 SGHAT and CDR2 FQNNGV. The CDR3 DNA sequence: TGTGCCAGCAGCCCAAAACCGGGACTCCCCTTAACCTGGGAGCTGTTTTTT. This gives the protein CASSPKPGLPLTWELFF.

This clonotype was counted only a few times. The rearrangement joins TRBV20-1 to TRBJ1-2, with TRBD1 matching over 10 bases. Unmatched junction bases numbered 12, after V lost 4 bases and J lost 7 bases. The CDR3 contains 15 residues. Germline CDR1 reads DFQATT; CDR2 reads SNEGSKA (reference sequence). CDR3 sequence: CSANSGTGVSRGYTF. In DNA form, the CDR3 reads TGCAGTGCTAACTCCGGGACAGGGGTGTCTCGTGGCTACACCTTC.

This clonotype was seen many times. The chain couples TRBV7-2 to TRBJ2-3; D possibly uses TRBD1 or TRBD2 (5 bases each). The germline V and J ends were trimmed by 5 bases and 2 bases, with 14 bases remaining between them. This CDR3 has 15 amino acids. Per germline, CDR1 SGHTA and CDR2 FQGNSA. CDR3 nucleotides: TGTGCCAGCAGCGCCCGGACGGGGCACACAGATACGCAGTATTTT. Encoded protein: CASSARTGHTDTQYF. Combining the CDR3 with reference TRBV7-2 and TRBJ2-3 gives the whole variable domain GAGVSQSPSNKVTEKGKDVELRCDPISGHTALYWYRQSLGQGLEFLIYFQGNSAPDKSGLPSDRFSAERTGGSVSTLTIQRTQQEDSAVYLCASSARTGHTDTQYFGPGTRLTVL.

This clonotype was detected many times. The chain uses TRBV25-1 and TRBJ2-7, with D maybe TRBD1 (6 bases). Between the trimmed V and J ends, which lost 7 bases and 12 bases, there was a span of 25 bases. The germline V gene has CDR1 MGHDK and CDR2 SYGVNS. The CDR3 runs 14 residues. The CDR3 coding sequence is TGTGCCAGCATGAGGACAGTCCTTTCTTGGTTGTGGTACTTC. This translates into CASMRTVLSWLWYF.

This clonotype was seen repeatedly, ten times or more. This chain links TRBV7-2 with TRBJ1-1, with a weak D call TRBD1 (6 bases). V was pared by 1 base and J by 4 bases, with 13 bases between. The CDR3 length is 15 residues. Germline V CDR1 and CDR2: SGHTA, FQGNSA. In nucleotides, the CDR3 is TGTGCCAGCAGCTTAGTGTTCATAGGGGGCACTGAAGCTTTCTTT. Amino acids: CASSLVFIGGTEAFF.

This clonotype appeared many times. This chain joins TRBV3-1 and TRBJ2-3, with D unresolved. The CDR3 sequence is 15 residues long. Germline CDR1 and CDR2: LGHDT and YNNKEL (reference sequence). V was clipped by 5 bases and J by 4 bases, with 16 bases between them. The CDR3 coding sequence is TGTGCCAGCAGCAAAAATGTGGGAACCCCAGATACGCAGTATTTT. The encoded protein is CASSKNVGTPDTQYF.